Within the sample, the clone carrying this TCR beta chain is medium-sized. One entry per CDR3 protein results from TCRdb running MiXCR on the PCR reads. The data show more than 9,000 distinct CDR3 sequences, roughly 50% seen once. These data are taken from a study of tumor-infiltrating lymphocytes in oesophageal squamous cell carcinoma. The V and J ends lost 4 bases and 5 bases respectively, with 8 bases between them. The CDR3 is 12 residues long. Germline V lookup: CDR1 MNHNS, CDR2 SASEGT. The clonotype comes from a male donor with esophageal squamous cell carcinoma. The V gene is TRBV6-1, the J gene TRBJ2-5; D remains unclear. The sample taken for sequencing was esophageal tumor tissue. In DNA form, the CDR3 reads TGTGCCAGCAGTGCTGGGTTGGAGACCCAGTACTTC. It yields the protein CASSAGLETQYF.